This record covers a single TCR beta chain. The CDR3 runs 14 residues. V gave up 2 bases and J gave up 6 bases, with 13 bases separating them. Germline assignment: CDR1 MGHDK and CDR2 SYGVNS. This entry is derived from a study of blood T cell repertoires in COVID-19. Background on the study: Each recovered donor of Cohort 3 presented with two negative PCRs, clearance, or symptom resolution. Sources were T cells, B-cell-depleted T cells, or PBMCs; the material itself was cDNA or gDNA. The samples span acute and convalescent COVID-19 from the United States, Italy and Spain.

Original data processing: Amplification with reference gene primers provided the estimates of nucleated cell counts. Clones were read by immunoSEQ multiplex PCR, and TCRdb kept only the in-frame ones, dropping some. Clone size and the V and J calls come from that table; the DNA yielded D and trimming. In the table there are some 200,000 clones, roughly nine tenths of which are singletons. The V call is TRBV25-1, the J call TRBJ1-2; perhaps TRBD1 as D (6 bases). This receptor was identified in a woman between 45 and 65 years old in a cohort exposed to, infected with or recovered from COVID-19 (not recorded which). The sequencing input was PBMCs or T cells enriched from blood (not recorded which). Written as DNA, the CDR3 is TGTGCCAGCAGTGAACCAGGGGAAACCCATGGCTACACCTTC. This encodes CASSEPGETHGYTF.